This entry is about one TCR beta chain. Its antigen is unknown. The data originate from a study of cytotoxic CD8 clonotypes in ibrutinib-treated CLL. For the study at large: Patients attained about 24 partial and 2 complete responses; at median approximately 64 months, approximately 15 remained remitted while around twelve progressed.

Sequencing was performed with immunoSEQ multiplex PCR; in TCRdb, only in-frame clones are kept and a portion is missing. The data show hundreds of thousands of clones, 70% seen once. This CDR3 is 16 amino acids long. The ends were cut back, 2 bases at V and 2 bases at J, with 15 bases in the middle. Germline V gives CDR1 LNHNV, CDR2 YYDKDF (reference sequence). Study-level findings and limits: Under treatment, the uncommon public clonotypes either contracted or remained stable.

V usage is TRBV15 and J usage is TRBJ1-2; tentative D call: TRBD1 (5 bases). This sequence was found in a human donor with chronic lymphocytic leukemia. The sequencing here drew on PBMCs, taken after 12 months of ibrutinib treatment. The CDR3 nucleotides read TGTGCCACCAGCAGAAGCCCTGGGGCAAGGAACTATGGCTACACCTTC. This gives the protein CATSRSPGARNYGYTF. Filled out from reference TRBV15 and TRBJ1-2, the complete variable domain reads DAMVIQNPRYQVTQFGKPVTLSCSQTLNHNVMYWYQQKSSQAPKLLFHYYDKDFNNEADTPDNFQSRRPNTSFCFLDIRSPGLGDTAMYLCATSRSPGARNYGYTFGSGTRLTVV.